Shown below are 6 T cell receptor beta chains from a single sample sequenced in a study of shared clonotypes between healthy human individuals. Some clones are missing from TCRdb's copy, which holds only in-frame ones; the method was immunoSEQ multiplex PCR. The sample lists some 1 million clones, 60% to 80% occurring once. The sequencing sample was made of memory CD4+ T cells sorted from blood. The subset is: CD45RA-negative fraction. These receptors were collected from a man aged 18 to 30 in good health.

This clone was observed a handful of times. This chain uses TRBV5-4 with TRBJ1-4; D call uncertain. This CDR3 has 14 residues. Germline CDR1 and CDR2: SGHNT and YYREEE (reference sequence). V lost 0 bases and J lost 3, with 6 bases in between. The CDR3 DNA reads as TGTGCCAGCAGCTTGGACAGTGCTAATGAAAAACTGTTTTTT. This codes for CASSLDSANEKLFF.

This clone was seen only a few times. The chain has TRBV5-8 and TRBJ2-5; 7 bases match TRBD2. Germline lookup yields CDR1 SGHTS and CDR2 YDEGEE. The CDR3 is 16 residues long. Trimming at V came to 0 bases and at J to 3 bases, leaving 8 bases not matched to a gene. CDR3 sequence: CASSLVKGGYKETQYF. The CDR3 coding sequence is TGTGCCAGCAGCTTGGTGAAGGGAGGGTACAAAGAGACCCAGTACTTC.

The V gene is TRBV2, the J gene TRBJ1-5, with D hard to call. CDR1 and CDR2 (germline): SNHLY, FYNNEI. This CDR3 is 13 amino acids long. V lost 6 bases, J lost 7 bases, and 13 bases lay in between. The CDR3: CASRSFSEQPQHF. CDR3 DNA sequence: TGTGCCAGCAGGTCCTTTTCCGAACAGCCCCAGCATTTT.

The chain has TRBV18 and TRBJ2-2; the D call may be TRBD1 or TRBD2 (5 bases each). Germline CDR1 is KGHSH and CDR2 is LQKENI. Trimming stripped 8 bases from V and 3 bases from J, with 19 bases between. The CDR3 sequence is 16 residues long. CDR3 loop: CASDSTGTTHTGELFF. The CDR3 DNA reads TGTGCCAGCGACTCAACCGGGACGACGCACACCGGGGAGCTGTTTTTT.

Comment on this clone: Other DNA sequences from this sample encode an identical CDR3 as well. The chain carries TRBV7-2 and TRBJ2-7, with D hard to call. V shed 1 base and J shed 3 bases, with 7 bases lying between them. There are 13 residues in the CDR3. Germline V gives CDR1 SGHTA, CDR2 FQGNSA. CDR3 protein: CASSLVTGYEQYF. DNA for the CDR3: TGTGCCAGCAGCTTAGTAACTGGCTACGAGCAGTACTTC.

This chain joins TRBV19 and TRBJ1-1; no reliable D call. Trimming stripped 3 bases from V and 5 bases from J, with 13 bases between. The CDR3 consists of 14 residues. Germline CDR1 and CDR2: LNHDA and SQIVND (reference sequence). This CDR3 reads CASSIRGESTEAFF. CDR3 nucleotide sequence: TGTGCCAGTAGTATTCGGGGAGAATCGACTGAAGCTTTCTTT.